The subject of this entry is one TCR beta chain. Its target is not known. J gave up 4 bases and V 4 bases, and 7 bases lay outside the gene matches. Germline V lookup: CDR1 LGHNA, CDR2 YSLEER. The CDR3 totals 14 residues. These data belong to a study of beta chain features in type 1 diabetes. The entirety of the isolated RNA underwent reverse transcription, so expressed TCRB transcripts were sequenced. Repertoires were generated with immunoSEQ multiplex PCR, while TCRdb's copy carries only in-frame clones and drops some. The table lists around 710,000 clones, 9.5% to 15% of them singletons, with around 0.12% in the top ten. The study's findings and limits: For Type 1 diabetes patients, all four CD4+ subsets carried TCRB CDR3s that were moderately but significantly shorter.

The TCR originated in a young man with type 1 diabetes. The sample consisted of naive CD4+ T cells from blood. This chain uses TRBV4-3 with TRBJ2-7; 7 bases are a match to TRBD2. CDR3 protein: CASSRGLPGYEQYF. The CDR3, as DNA: TGCGCCAGCAGCCGGGGACTACCTGGATACGAGCAGTACTTC.